This TCR beta chain is from a study of PD-L1 blockade in urothelial cancer. This table comes from immunoSEQ multiplex PCR, and its TCRdb copy is limited to in-frame clones, with some not included. The top ten hold around 3.6% of the sample, which has some 52,000 clones, around three quarters seen once. This clone was seen only a few times. The junction shows a germline mismatch at one end, possibly a read error. The CDR3 is made up of 16 amino acids. From germline, CDR1 is SSHAT and CDR2 FNYEAQ (reference sequence). Specimen: PBMCs, collected around atezolizumab (anti-PD-L1) treatment. This clonotype was sampled from a man aged 65 to 79 with urothelial cancer. V usage is TRBV7-7 and J usage is TRBJ2-3; 7 bases line up with TRBD2. The chain's CDR3 is CASSLAREESTDTQYF. The CDR3 nucleotides read TGTGCTAGCAGCTTAGCACGGGAGGAAAGCACAGATACGCAGTATTTT.